A single sample gave rise to the 22 T cell receptor beta chains below, sequenced in a study of neurological immune-mediated disorders (dated 2019 in TCRdb). Taken with the paper, the label for time point translates to: longitudinal time-point 2. The library relied on 5' RACE. The instrument was an Illumina HiSeq 2500. In TCRdb, the public reads were trimmed at Q25 with fastp and aligned with MiXCR, with productive beta chains retained. Here each entry gathers all rows of one CDR3 protein and keeps the most common genes and DNA. Present in this sample are about 66,000 distinct CDR3 sequences, around 9.7% of which were seen just once. The top ten constitute under 15% of the sample. Sample: PBMCs. Receptors originate from a young man in good health.

On this clonotype itself: Germline and junction disagree at one end, which may indicate a read error. This chain links TRBV7-2 with TRBJ2-5; tentative D call: TRBD2 (6 bases). Germline CDR1 SGHTA, CDR2 FQGNSA. The CDR3 loop spans 16 amino acids. The CDR3 DNA reads TGTGCCAACAGCTTAGAAACGGCTAGCGTGCAAGAGACCCAGTACTTC. Protein sequence: CANSLETASVQETQYF.

This clonotype was seen many times. This sequence joins TRBV20-1 and TRBJ2-2; 8 bases agree with TRBD2. Germline lookup yields CDR1 DFQATT and CDR2 SNEGSKA (reference sequence). The CDR3 extends over 14 amino acids. The V and J ends lost 3 bases and 7 bases, in that order; junction bases with no gene match: 7. CDR3 sequence (DNA): TGCAGTGCTAGCGGGGGGGCCGAGAGCGGGGAGCTGTTTTTT. Translating gives CSASGGAESGELFF.

Remarks on this clonotype: Relative to the germline gene, one junction end is altered; a read error may explain this. The CDR3 protein is CSVQRPVAGTGGDETRYF. The CDR3 DNA reads as TGTAGCGTACAGAGACCAGTGGCCGGGACAGGGGGCGATGAGACCCGGTACTTC. The chain has TRBV29-1 and TRBJ2-5; 12 positions match TRBD1. The CDR3 runs 18 residues. The germline gives CDR1 SQVTM, CDR2 ANQGSEA.

The genes are TRBV7-3 and TRBJ2-1, with TRBD1 as a possible D gene (6 bases). Deletions cut 2 bases from V and 2 bases from J, with 19 bases between. This CDR3 has 18 residues. Germline CDR1 and CDR2: SGHTA and FQGTGA. For the CDR3, the DNA is TGTGCCAGCAGCTTACCTTGGAACGAGGGACACACCTACAATGAGCAGTTCTTC. It encodes CASSLPWNEGHTYNEQFF. Using reference TRBV7-3 and TRBJ2-1 for the parts outside the CDR3, the full variable domain is GAGVSQTPSNKVTEKGKYVELRCDPISGHTALYWYRQSLGQGPEFLIYFQGTGAADDSGLPNDRFFAVRPEGSVSTLKIQRTERGDSAVYLCASSLPWNEGHTYNEQFFGPGTRLTVL.

V and J are TRBV11-2 and TRBJ2-7; D possibly corresponds to TRBD1 (9 bases). The CDR3 is made up of 23 amino acids. Germline values: CDR1 SGHAT, CDR2 FQNNGV. Trimming cost V 5 bases and J 3 bases, with 41 bases left between them. This CDR3 is CASSPPNGRATSRATGGIYEQYF. The CDR3 DNA reads as TGTGCCAGCAGCCCCCCGAACGGGAGGGCCACCAGCAGAGCGACAGGGGGAATCTACGAGCAGTACTTC. The variable domain in full, with the rest retrieved from reference TRBV11-2 and TRBJ2-7, is EAGVAQSPRYKIIEKRQSVAFWCNPISGHATLYWYQQILGQGPKLLIQFQNNGVVDDSQLPKDRFSAERLKGVDSTLKIQPAKLEDSAVYLCASSPPNGRATSRATGGIYEQYFGPGTRLTVT.

This clonotype has ten or more counts. The chain carries TRBV7-2 and TRBJ1-1; D is perhaps TRBD1 (5 bases). The V end lost 2 bases, the J end lost 5 bases, and 9 bases lay between the germline ends. CDR1 is SGHTA and CDR2 is FQGNSA in the germline V gene. The CDR3 runs 13 residues. CDR3 nucleotide sequence: TGTGCCAGCAGCTTAATGAGGGGTACTGAAGCTTTCTTT. This translates into CASSLMRGTEAFF. Variable domain in full (rest from reference TRBV7-2 and TRBJ1-1): GAGVSQSPSNKVTEKGKDVELRCDPISGHTALYWYRQSLGQGLEFLIYFQGNSAPDKSGLPSDRFSAERTGGSVSTLTIQRTQQEDSAVYLCASSLMRGTEAFFGQGTRLTVV.

Many counts were recorded for this clonotype. This sequence joins TRBV6-4 and TRBJ1-1, with D hard to call. The CDR3 has 14 amino acids. Germline V CDR1 and CDR2: MRHNA, SNTAGT. Trimming stripped 0 bases from V and 4 bases from J, with 9 bases between. The DNA for the CDR3 is TGTGCCAGCAGTGACTCGGATGCATCCACTGAAGCTTTCTTT. This encodes CASSDSDASTEAFF.

This clonotype is labeled medium-sized. The genes are TRBV5-1 and TRBJ2-5; no clear D gene. This CDR3 spans 16 amino acids. Per the germline V gene, CDR1 is SGHRS and CDR2 is YFSETQ. The V end lost 0 bases, the J end lost 2 bases, and 14 bases lay between the germline ends. The CDR3 here is CASSLEHVLPQETQYF. The DNA of the CDR3 is TGCGCCAGCAGCTTGGAACATGTTCTCCCACAAGAGACCCAGTACTTC.

In this sample, this clonotype turned up many times. This chain uses TRBV20-1 with TRBJ2-7; TRBD2 matches 8 bases. Losses at the gene ends were 1 base for V and 0 bases for J; bases not matched to a gene: 5. CDR3 size: 15 residues. The V gene's germline CDR1 is DFQATT and CDR2 SNEGSKA (reference sequence). CDR3 DNA sequence: TGCAGTGCTAGAGTAACCGGGGGGGGCTCCTACGAGCAGTACTTC. Translated, it gives CSARVTGGGSYEQYF.

This clonotype has a count of ten or more. CDR3 in amino acids: CSARDEADEQFF. The DNA for the CDR3 is TGCAGTGCTAGAGATGAGGCGGATGAGCAGTTCTTC. This chain joins TRBV20-1 and TRBJ2-1; D is unclear. The CDR3 runs to 12 residues. Trimming took 0 bases from V and 8 from J, leaving 8 bases between them. Germline V lookup: CDR1 DFQATT, CDR2 SNEGSKA (reference sequence).

This clonotype was detected ten times or more. The chain recombines TRBV7-2 with TRBJ2-7; the D is unclear. The CDR3 contains 17 residues. V dropped 0 bases and J dropped 0 bases, with 15 bases sitting between them. Germline V CDR1 and CDR2: SGHTA, FQGNSA. CDR3 amino acids: CASSLALGQSPSYEQYF. CDR3 DNA sequence: TGTGCCAGCAGCTTAGCGCTCGGCCAGTCCCCCTCCTACGAGCAGTACTTC.

This clonotype was seen repeatedly, ten times or more. The chain employs TRBV5-1 and TRBJ2-3, with 9 bases identical to TRBD2. Trimming took 2 bases from V and 3 from J; bases not matched to a gene: 7. Germline lookup yields CDR1 SGHRS and CDR2 YFSETQ. CDR3 size: 16 residues. CDR3 bases: TGCGCCAGCAGCTTAGGTAGCGGGAGTCTTACAGATACGCAGTATTTT. The encoded protein is CASSLGSGSLTDTQYF.

This clonotype was seen many times. The chain uses TRBV5-1 and TRBJ2-7; 8 nucleotides agree with TRBD1. V gave up 3 bases and J gave up 1 base; unmatched junction bases: 6. The CDR3 contains 15 residues. Germline V gene data show CDR1 as SGHRS and CDR2 as YFSETQ. In DNA form, the CDR3 reads TGCGCCAGCAGCTCAGACAGGGGTCGGTCCTACGAGCAGTACTTC. It encodes CASSSDRGRSYEQYF.

This clonotype was picked up many times. The chain joins TRBV27 to TRBJ1-4; D remains ambiguous. The CDR3 is made up of 15 amino acids. V was shortened by 6 bases and J by 0 bases, with 11 bases between the two germline ends. The germline CDR1 and CDR2 sequences are MNHEY and SMNVEV (reference sequence). Here the CDR3 reads CASSPTDATNEKLFF. The DNA of the CDR3 is TGTGCCAGCAGCCCGACGGATGCAACTAATGAAAAACTGTTTTTT.

The chain employs TRBV25-1 and TRBJ1-1; a possible D gene is TRBD1 (5 bases). CDR1 is MGHDK and CDR2 is SYGVNS in the germline V gene. This CDR3 is built from 12 residues. Trimming cost V 10 bases and J 5 bases, with 14 bases left between them. The CDR3 loop is CANRLTSTEAFF. The CDR3, as DNA: TGTGCCAACAGGCTTACGTCGACTGAAGCTTTCTTT.

This clonotype was recorded at least ten times. The V call is TRBV20-1, the J call TRBJ2-2; 9 bases agree with TRBD2. With 1 base clipped from V and 8 bases from J, the junction kept 5 bases outside the gene matches. This CDR3 spans 14 amino acids. Germline V gene data show CDR1 as DFQATT and CDR2 as SNEGSKA (reference sequence). CDR3 region: CSARVGSGRGELFF. For the CDR3, the DNA is TGCAGTGCTAGAGTTGGTAGCGGGAGAGGGGAGCTGTTTTTT.

As concerns this clonotype: Compared with germline, one end of the junction differs, possibly owing to a read error. V is TRBV28 and J is TRBJ2-2, with 7 positions matching TRBD1. This CDR3 comprises 16 residues. Germline V CDR1 and CDR2: MDHEN, SYDVKM. The CDR3 sequence is CASSLRSGQNIGELFF. The DNA for the CDR3 is TGTGCCAGCAGCCTACGCTCGGGACAGAACATCGGGGAGCTGTTTTTT.

This clonotype was recorded at least ten times. The rearrangement uses TRBV29-1 and TRBJ1-5; possible D gene TRBD1, 5 bases. The CDR3 loop spans 11 amino acids. The germline CDR1 and CDR2 sequences are SQVTM and ANQGSEA. The germline V and J ends were trimmed by 4 bases and 6 bases, with 7 bases remaining between them. The DNA of the CDR3 is TGCAGCGTTGGGGGGAGTCAGCCCCAGCATTTT. Translating gives CSVGGSQPQHF.

This clonotype was observed at least ten times. The V call is TRBV5-1, the J call TRBJ2-1; D is perhaps TRBD2 (5 bases). Germline V gene lookup returns CDR1 SGHRS and CDR2 YFSETQ. V was shortened by 5 bases and J by 0 bases, with 21 bases between the two germline ends. This CDR3 has 18 amino acids. The CDR3 DNA reads as TGCGCCAGCAGGGAGAGGCTAGCTCTCCAGAGCTCCTACAATGAGCAGTTCTTC. Its translation: CASRERLALQSSYNEQFF.

This clonotype has ten or more counts. The chain uses TRBV29-1 and TRBJ2-5; D gene unclear. Germline V gives CDR1 SQVTM, CDR2 ANQGSEA. This CDR3 is 12 amino acids long. V lost 3 bases to trimming and J lost 4 bases, with 9 bases between them. CDR3 amino acids: CSVDSDGETQYF. DNA of the CDR3: TGCAGCGTTGATTCGGACGGAGAGACCCAGTACTTC.

Ten or more counts support this clonotype. The chain carries TRBV28 and TRBJ1-5, with D possibly TRBD1 on 5 matching bases. From germline, CDR1 is MDHEN and CDR2 SYDVKM. This CDR3 is 14 amino acids long. Trimming shortened V by 4 bases and J by 2 bases, and 9 bases separated the two germline ends. Here the CDR3 reads CASSYQGGNQPQHF. CDR3 nucleotide sequence: TGTGCCAGCAGTTACCAGGGCGGCAATCAGCCCCAGCATTTT.

This clonotype was seen repeatedly, ten times or more. The V gene is TRBV5-6, the J gene TRBJ2-1; TRBD1 matches 7 bases. This CDR3 spans 12 amino acids. Losses at the gene ends were 4 bases for V and 7 bases for J; bases not matched to a gene: 2. The germline V gene has CDR1 SGHDT and CDR2 YYEEEE. CDR3 coding DNA: TGTGCCAGCAGCCACAGGGGTAATGAGCAGTTCTTC. Protein product: CASSHRGNEQFF.